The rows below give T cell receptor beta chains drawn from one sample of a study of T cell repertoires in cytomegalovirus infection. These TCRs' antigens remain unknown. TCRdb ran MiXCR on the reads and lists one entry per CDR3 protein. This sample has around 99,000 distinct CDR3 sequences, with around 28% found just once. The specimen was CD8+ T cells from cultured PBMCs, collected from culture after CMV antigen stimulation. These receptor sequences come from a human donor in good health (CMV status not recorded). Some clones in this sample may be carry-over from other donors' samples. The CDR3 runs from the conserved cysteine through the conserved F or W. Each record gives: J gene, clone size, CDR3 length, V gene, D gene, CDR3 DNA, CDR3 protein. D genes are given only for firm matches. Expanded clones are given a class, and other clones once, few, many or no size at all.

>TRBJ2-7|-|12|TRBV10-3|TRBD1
TGTGCCACCGGGGACAGGGAGGTTGAGCAGTACTTC
CATGDREVEQYF
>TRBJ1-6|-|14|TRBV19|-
TGTGCCAGTAGAATTGGACGGGACGGTTCACCCCTCCACTTT
CASRIGRDGSPLHF
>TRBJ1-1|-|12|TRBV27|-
TGTGCCAGCAAAGGCATGAACACTGAAGCTTTCTTT
CASKGMNTEAFF
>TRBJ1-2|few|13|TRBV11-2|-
TGTGCCAGCAGCTTAGGCCGGGGGTATGGCTACACCTTC
CASSLGRGYGYTF
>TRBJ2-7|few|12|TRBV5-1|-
TGCGCCAGCCTACTAGCCCGGGACGAGCAGTACTTC
CASLLARDEQYF
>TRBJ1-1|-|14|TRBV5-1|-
TGCGCCAGCAGCTTGGAGGCAGGCCTTACTGAAGCTTTCTTT
CASSLEAGLTEAFF
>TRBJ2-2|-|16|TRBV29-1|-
TGCAGCGTTGATGGCGGATCGGAGTTTAACACCGGGGAGCTGTTTTTT
CSVDGGSEFNTGELFF
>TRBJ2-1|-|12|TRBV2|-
TGTGCCATCACTTGGGCCTACAATGAGCAGTTCTTC
CAITWAYNEQFF
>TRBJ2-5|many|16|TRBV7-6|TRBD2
TGTGCCAGCAGCTTGCTTCTAGCGGCCCACCAAGAGACCCAGTACTTC
CASSLLLAAHQETQYF
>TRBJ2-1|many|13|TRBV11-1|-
TGTGCCAGCAGCACCTCAGGATACAATGAGCAGTTCTTC
CASSTSGYNEQFF
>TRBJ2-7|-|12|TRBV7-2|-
TGTGCCAGCAGCATTGTGTGGTACGAGCAGTACTTC
CASSIVWYEQYF
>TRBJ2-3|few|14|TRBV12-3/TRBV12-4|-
TGTGCCAGCAGTTTTCCCACTAGCACAGATACGCAGTATTTT
CASSFPTSTDTQYF
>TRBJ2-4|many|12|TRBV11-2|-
TGTGCCAGCAGCCGTCTCCGGAACATTCAGTACTTC
CASSRLRNIQYF
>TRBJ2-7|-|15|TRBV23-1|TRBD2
TGCGCCAGCAGTCAATCGACTAGCGGGAACTACGAGCAGTACTTC
CASSQSTSGNYEQYF
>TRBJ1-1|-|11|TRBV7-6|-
TGTGCCAGCAGCTTCGACGGTGAAGCTTTCTTT
CASSFDGEAFF
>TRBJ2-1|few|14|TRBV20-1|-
TGCAGTGCTAGCCGCGCGGAGGGGCTCGGTGAGCAGTTCTTC
CSASRAEGLGEQFF
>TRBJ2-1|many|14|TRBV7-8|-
TGTGCCAGCAGCCCTGGCCAGGGGGGAAATGAGCAGTTCTTC
CASSPGQGGNEQFF
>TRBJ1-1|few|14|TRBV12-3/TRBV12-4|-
TGTGCCAGCAGGGTCACAGGGAGCGACACTGAAGCTTTCTTT
CASRVTGSDTEAFF
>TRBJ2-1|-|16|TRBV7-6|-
TGTGCCAGCAGCCCAAAGACCGACAGACCCTACAATGAGCAGTTCTTC
CASSPKTDRPYNEQFF
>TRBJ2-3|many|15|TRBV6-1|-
TGTGCCAGCAGTGATAGTACCTGGGTAGAAGATACGCAGTATTTT
CASSDSTWVEDTQYF
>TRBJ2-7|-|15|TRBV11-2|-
TGTGCCAGCAGCTTGGATGGATTGGGCCCCTACGAGCAGTACTTC
CASSLDGLGPYEQYF
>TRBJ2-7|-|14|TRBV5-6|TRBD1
TGTGCCACGAGCAGGGGGACAGGAAACTACGAGCAGTACTTC
CATSRGTGNYEQYF
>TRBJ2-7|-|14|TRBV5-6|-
TGTGCCAGCAGGGGCACCGGGACCGCCTACGAGCAGTACTTC
CASRGTGTAYEQYF
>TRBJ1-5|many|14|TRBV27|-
TGTGCCAGCAGTTCTTGGGCTAGCAATCAGCCCCAGCATTTT
CASSSWASNQPQHF
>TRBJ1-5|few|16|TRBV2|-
TGTGCCAGCAAAGGAATGGGGGACGTGGGCAATCAGCCCCAGCATTTT
CASKGMGDVGNQPQHF
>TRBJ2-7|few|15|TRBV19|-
TGTGCCAGTAGTATTACCACAGGAGCCTCCTACGAGCAGTACTTC
CASSITTGASYEQYF
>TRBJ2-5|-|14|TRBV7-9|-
TGTGCCAGCAGCTTTACAGGGTCTCGGGAGACCCAGTACTTC
CASSFTGSRETQYF
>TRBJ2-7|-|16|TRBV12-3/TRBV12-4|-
TGTGCCAGCAGTTCAACCGCGGGACAGCTAGGGTACGAGCAGTACTTC
CASSSTAGQLGYEQYF
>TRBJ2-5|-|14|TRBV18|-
TGTGCCAGCTCACTAGAAGCGTACCAAGAGACCCAGTACTTC
CASSLEAYQETQYF
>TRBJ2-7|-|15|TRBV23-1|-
TGCGCCAGCAGTCATAGGCCGGGACACTCCTACGAGCAGTACTTC
CASSHRPGHSYEQYF
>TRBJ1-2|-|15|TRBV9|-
TGTGCCAGCAGCGTAGGAGGGGACGGATTCTATGGCTACACCTTC
CASSVGGDGFYGYTF
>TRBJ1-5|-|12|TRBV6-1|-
TGTGCCAGCACCCCGGGCAATCAGCCCCAGCATTTT
CASTPGNQPQHF
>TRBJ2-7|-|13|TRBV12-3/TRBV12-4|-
TGTGCCAGCAGCTCCGGCCCATTCTACGAGCAGTACTTC
CASSSGPFYEQYF
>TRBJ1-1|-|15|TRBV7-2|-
TGTGCCAGCAGCTCTGCGACGGGGAGCACCACTGAAGCTTTCTTT
CASSSATGSTTEAFF
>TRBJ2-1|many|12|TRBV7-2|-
TGTGCCAGCAGCTTAGAGCGCTGGGAGCAGTTCTTC
CASSLERWEQFF
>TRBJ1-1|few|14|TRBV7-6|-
TGTGCCAGCAGCTTAGGGGCGACGAACACTGAAGCTTTCTTT
CASSLGATNTEAFF
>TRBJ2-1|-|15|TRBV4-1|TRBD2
TGCGCCAGCAGCCGTAGCGGGGAAAGCTACAATGAGCAGTTCTTC
CASSRSGESYNEQFF
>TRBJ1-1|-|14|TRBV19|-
TGTGCCAGTAGTATAGGGCAGGGAGGGACTGAAGCTTTCTTT
CASSIGQGGTEAFF
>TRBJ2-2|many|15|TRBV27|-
TGTGCCAGCAGTTTAGTTCCGGGGACGGCCGGGGAGCTGTTTTTT
CASSLVPGTAGELFF
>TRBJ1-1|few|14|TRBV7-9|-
TGTGCCAGCAGCTTACCGACAGCGAACACTGAAGCTTTCTTT
CASSLPTANTEAFF
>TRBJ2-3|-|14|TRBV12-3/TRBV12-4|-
TGTGCCAGCAGTTTTGAAGGGTCTACAGATACGCAGTATTTT
CASSFEGSTDTQYF
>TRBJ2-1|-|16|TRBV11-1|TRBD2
TGTGCCAGCAGCTTAGTTCGGGGGGGGCCCCACAATGAGCAGTTCTTC
CASSLVRGGPHNEQFF